This T cell receptor (beta chain) is from a study of early T cells in non-severe SARS-CoV-2 infection. Study-wide context: The authors sequenced bulk RNA from unsorted whole blood, leaving chains unpaired.

This clonotype was counted many times. Its antigen remains unknown. The TCR library protocol was used to attach unique molecular identifiers. These identifiers were attached to individual cDNA molecules. TCRdb used MiXCR to reprocess the 5' RACE reads, holding one entry per CDR3 protein. Of 65,000 to 95,000 distinct CDR3 sequences listed, over 4% were seen once; the top ten hold around 7.3%. Study-level results: VDJdb matching favored anti-spike CD8 responses, missing private and CD4 specificities.

The length of the CDR3 is 12 residues. V was cut by 5 bases and J by 3 bases, with 8 bases left in between. Per the germline V gene, CDR1 is SGHDN and CDR2 is FVKESK. The receptor was isolated from an adult who was a healthcare worker with PCR-confirmed SARS-CoV-2 infection or an uninfected control (not recorded which). Sequences were derived from whole blood, sampled at baseline. V usage is TRBV14 and J usage is TRBJ2-7, with D hard to call. The CDR3, as DNA: TGTGCCAGCAGCATCTCGGTCTACGAGCAGTACTTC. As protein: CASSISVYEQYF.